The T cell receptor (beta chain) described here comes from a study of B cell selection in AIRE deficiency. Study results and limitations: About a third of healthy-shared Treg TCRbeta sequences appeared in patient Tconv cells.

Generated by immunoSEQ multiplex PCR, the TCRdb table keeps only in-frame clones and is missing some. Among some 25,000 clones listed, about 96% were seen once. The V end lost 4 bases, the J end lost 0 bases, and 13 bases lay between the germline ends. CDR1 is SQVTM and CDR2 is ANQGSEA in the germline V gene. This CDR3 has 15 amino acids. Conventional CD4 T cells were sorted as CD4+CD127+ cells. This clone was seen only a few times. Its antigen is as yet unknown. Sequencing was done on a sample of CD4+CD127+ conventional T cells sorted from PBMCs. The clonotype comes from a human donor in good health. The chain couples TRBV29-1 to TRBJ1-3; D gene ambiguous. For the CDR3, the DNA is TGCAGCGTTGTGGTCGGTAGCAACTCTGGAAACACCATATATTTT. This translates into CSVVVGSNSGNTIYF.